Each of the 20 T cell receptor beta chains below was sequenced from the same sample in a study of control samples from healthy donors and cancer patients. The method was immunoSEQ multiplex PCR; TCRdb's version includes in-frame clones alone and lacks a portion of them. The data contain approximately 53,000 clones, about 91% of them singletons. The sample was PBMCs. The receptor set was obtained from a man aged 30 to 39 with colorectal cancer.

The chain employs TRBV7-2 and TRBJ2-2, with D possibly being TRBD1 (6 bases). The germline V gene encodes CDR1 SGHTA and CDR2 FQGNSA. CDR3 size: 15 residues. Trimming left V 1 base short and J 6 bases short, with 12 bases between. The CDR3 sequence: CASSLGAGVSGELFF. The CDR3 region has the DNA TGTGCCAGCAGCTTAGGGGCAGGGGTTTCCGGGGAGCTGTTTTTT.

The V and J genes are TRBV7-2 and TRBJ1-5; no definite D call. CDR1 and CDR2 (germline): SGHTA, FQGNSA. The germline V and J ends were trimmed by 2 bases and 4 bases, with 9 bases remaining between them. The length of the CDR3 is 14 residues. CDR3 protein: CASSLTSGNQPQHF. The CDR3 nucleotides are TGTGCCAGCAGCTTAACCTCCGGGAATCAGCCCCAGCATTTT. Drawing the rest from reference TRBV7-2 and TRBJ1-5, the complete variable domain is GAGVSQSPSNKVTEKGKDVELRCDPISGHTALYWYRQSLGQGLEFLIYFQGNSAPDKSGLPSDRFSAERTGGSVSTLTIQRTQQEDSAVYLCASSLTSGNQPQHFGDGTRLSIL.

The chain uses TRBV14 and TRBJ2-5; D remains ambiguous. Germline CDR1 is SGHDN and CDR2 is FVKESK. The CDR3 consists of 12 residues. Trimming left V 4 bases short and J 6 bases short, with 9 bases between. The CDR3 coding sequence is TGTGCCAGCAGCCCGGGTTCCCAGACCCAGTACTTC. Its translation: CASSPGSQTQYF.

The V gene is TRBV11-2, the J gene TRBJ2-3, with 14 bases identical to TRBD2. V gave up 5 bases and J gave up 3 bases; unmatched junction bases: 10. This CDR3 has 18 residues. Germline CDR1 is SGHAT and CDR2 is FQNNGV. The CDR3 region is CASSPTSGGARRTDTQYF. The CDR3 DNA reads as TGTGCCAGCAGCCCGACTAGCGGGGGGGCCAGGCGGACAGATACGCAGTATTTT. Looking up the rest from reference TRBV11-2 and TRBJ2-3 gives the full variable domain: EAGVAQSPRYKIIEKRQSVAFWCNPISGHATLYWYQQILGQGPKLLIQFQNNGVVDDSQLPKDRFSAERLKGVDSTLKIQPAKLEDSAVYLCASSPTSGGARRTDTQYFGPGTRLTVL.

The chain combines TRBV11-2 with TRBJ1-1; D unclear. This CDR3 comprises 14 residues. V dropped 4 bases and J dropped 3 bases, with 12 bases sitting between them. Per the germline V gene, CDR1 is SGHAT and CDR2 is FQNNGV. CDR3 nucleotides: TGTGCCAGCAGCTCACTAGTTTTTTACACTGAAGCTTTCTTT. Translation: CASSSLVFYTEAFF.

J is TRBJ2-3 and V is TRBV9, with a tentative D call TRBD1 (5 bases). CDR1 and CDR2 (germline): SGDLS, YYNGEE. The CDR3 sequence is 14 residues long. V was pared by 7 bases and J by 0 bases, with 12 bases between. CDR3 sequence: CASGKGESTDTQYF. The CDR3 DNA reads as TGTGCCAGCGGGAAAGGGGAAAGCACAGATACGCAGTATTTT.

This chain connects TRBV18 to TRBJ1-1; D gene ambiguous. V lost 1 base and J 4 bases, leaving 19 bases between the germline ends. CDR1 KGHSH and CDR2 LQKENI come from the germline V gene. The CDR3 is 17 residues long. DNA of the CDR3: TGTGCCAGCTCACCACTTCGGCCGGTGGGTAGGAGCACTGAAGCTTTCTTT. Translation: CASSPLRPVGRSTEAFF.

V gene TRBV2 combines with J gene TRBJ2-1; 7 bases are shared with TRBD2. V dropped 6 bases and J dropped 8; count of bases not matched to a gene: 13. Looked up from germline, CDR1 is SNHLY and CDR2 is FYNNEI. The length of the CDR3 is 15 residues. CDR3 nucleotides: TGTGCCAGCAGGGCCGAGCGGGGCCCCGCCCATGAGCAGTTCTTC. This sequence encodes CASRAERGPAHEQFF.

This chain joins TRBV27 and TRBJ1-5; no firm D call. Germline V lookup: CDR1 MNHEY, CDR2 SMNVEV (reference sequence). This CDR3 has 13 amino acids. Trimming pared 6 bases from V and 1 base from J, leaving 7 bases between. Written as DNA, the CDR3 is TGTGCCAGCAGCCTGGACAGCAATCAGCCCCAGCATTTT. Its translation: CASSLDSNQPQHF.

The chain recombines TRBV21-1 with TRBJ2-1; no check of the table's D call, TRBD1, against the DNA was made. TRBV21-1 is noted as a pseudogene. This CDR3 is 16 amino acids long. In nucleotides, the CDR3 is TGTGCCAGCAGCAGGACGGGGACAGGGGTCTACAATGAGCAGTTCTTC. Amino acid sequence: CASSRTGTGVYNEQFF.

With respect to this clone: Other DNA sequences in this sample translate to the same CDR3. This chain joins TRBV30 and TRBJ2-7; perhaps TRBD1 as D (6 bases). Trimming took 0 bases from V and 4 from J, leaving 19 bases between them. Germline-derived CDR1 and CDR2 are GTSNPN and SVGIG (reference sequence). This CDR3 comprises 16 residues. The DNA for the CDR3 is TGTGCCTGGAGTGTGCCTTGGGACACGGAGAGGTACGAGCAGTACTTC. Residues: CAWSVPWDTERYEQYF. Full variable domain (missing parts from reference TRBV30 and TRBJ2-7): SQTIHQWPATLVQPVGSPLSLECTVEGTSNPNLYWYRQAAGRGLQLLFYSVGIGQISSEVPQNLSASRPQDRQFILSSKKLLLSDSGFYLCAWSVPWDTERYEQYFGPGTRLTVT.

This clone has a handful of counts. The V gene is TRBV30, the J gene TRBJ1-6; no reliable D call. Trimming took off 3 bases at V and 13 bases at J, with 16 bases between the two ends. Germline CDR1 reads GTSNPN; CDR2 reads SVGIG (reference sequence). CDR3 size: 13 residues. The CDR3 reads CAWRRAGLNPLHF. As DNA, the CDR3 is TGTGCCTGGAGGAGGGCCGGGCTAAACCCCCTCCACTTT.

A single count supports this clone. The V gene is TRBV7-9, the J gene TRBJ1-1; D uncertain. This CDR3 region has 14 residues. Germline V gives CDR1 SEHNR, CDR2 FQNEAQ (reference sequence). Between the trimmed V and J ends, which lost 1 base and 0 bases, there was a span of 6 bases. CDR3 DNA sequence: TGTGCCAGCAGCTTAGGACTTCTGAACACTGAAGCTTTCTTT. Protein sequence: CASSLGLLNTEAFF.

This chain connects TRBV3-1 (or the pseudogene TRBV3-2) to TRBJ1-1; TRBD1 matches 7 bases. The CDR3 is 14 residues long. Germline CDR1 and CDR2: LGHDT and YNNKEL (reference sequence). J was trimmed by 1 base and V by 4 bases; bases with no gene match: 3. The CDR3 here is CASSPGQQNTEAFF. CDR3 coding DNA: TGTGCCAGCAGCCCGGGACAGCAGAACACTGAAGCTTTCTTT.

This clone is a singleton in its sample. V usage is TRBV5-1 and J usage is TRBJ2-3; no reliable D call. This CDR3 spans 14 amino acids. The V gene lost 0 bases and the J gene lost 2 bases, with 7 bases spanning the gap. The germline V gene encodes CDR1 SGHRS and CDR2 YFSETQ. The CDR3 protein is CASSLGVNTDTQYF. CDR3 DNA sequence: TGCGCCAGCAGCTTGGGGGTTAACACAGATACGCAGTATTTT. The variable domain in full, completed from reference TRBV5-1 and TRBJ2-3, reads KAGVTQTPRYLIKTRGQQVTLSCSPISGHRSVSWYQQTPGQGLQFLFEYFSETQRNKGNFPGRFSGRQFSNSRSEMNVSTLELGDSALYLCASSLGVNTDTQYFGPGTRLTVL.

This clone was recorded once. The chain uses TRBV7-9 and TRBJ2-2; D might be TRBD2 (5 bases). Trimming removed 4 bases from V and 4 bases from J, with 13 bases in between. CDR1 is SEHNR and CDR2 is FQNEAQ in the germline V gene (reference sequence). This CDR3 region has 15 residues. The CDR3 bases are TGTGCCAGCAGCTCCCCAGGAGGTACCACCGGGGAGCTGTTTTTT. Encoded protein: CASSSPGGTTGELFF.

This clone was seen a handful of times. The same CDR3 arises from other DNA sequences in this sample as well. The rearrangement joins TRBV7-9 to TRBJ1-1; D gene ambiguous. V lost 1 base to trimming and J lost 0 bases, with 6 bases between them. Looked up from germline, CDR1 is SEHNR and CDR2 is FQNEAQ (reference sequence). This CDR3 is 14 amino acids long. CDR3 sequence reads: CASSLGRLNTEAFF. The CDR3 nucleotides read TGTGCCAGCAGCTTAGGTCGGTTGAACACTGAAGCTTTCTTT.

The chain joins TRBV3-1 (or the pseudogene TRBV3-2) to TRBJ2-4; D gene unclear. The CDR3 is made up of 16 amino acids. Germline V gene data show CDR1 as LGHDT and CDR2 as YNNKEL (reference sequence). V lost 2 bases and J lost 1, with 12 bases in between. The CDR3 loop is CASSQSFSWAKNIQYF. The CDR3 DNA reads as TGTGCCAGCAGCCAATCTTTCAGCTGGGCCAAAAACATTCAGTACTTC.

The J gene is TRBJ1-1, the V gene TRBV24-1, with unresolved D. The CDR3 covers 12 residues. Germline lookup yields CDR1 KGHDR and CDR2 SFDVKD. Trimming stripped 3 bases from V and 8 bases from J, with 9 bases between. This CDR3 is CATSDHSREAFF. The CDR3 DNA follows: TGTGCCACCAGTGATCACAGCAGAGAAGCTTTCTTT.

The chain employs TRBV5-4 and TRBJ2-3; 8 bases align to TRBD1. CDR3 length: 14 amino acids. The trim removed 4 bases at V and 7 bases at J, leaving 8 bases unmatched. The germline CDR1 and CDR2 sequences are SGHNT and YYREEE (reference sequence). As DNA, the CDR3 is TGTGCCAGCAGCATGACAGGGGTCATTTATACGCAGTATTTT. Protein sequence: CASSMTGVIYTQYF.